A single sample is the source of the 15 T cell receptor beta chains below, sequenced in a study of blood T cell repertoires in COVID-19 (dated by TCRdb to 2020 to 2022). Library preparation used the immunoSEQ multiplex PCR assay. TCRdb took over this immuneACCESS table, retaining in-frame rearrangements with V and J assigned. Such tables are incomplete; in checked studies, under half of the missing clones stem from an unresolved V gene, and the remainder is unexplained. For this sample the table gives roughly 150,000 clones, of which 80% to 95% were detected only once. Together, the top ten hold 1.5% to 2.5% of the sample. Sequenced: peripheral blood. Receptors were obtained from a woman aged 60-75 years with COVID-19, enrolled during active disease.

The chain links TRBV12-3 or TRBV12-4 to TRBJ1-2; D not certain. V was pared by 3 bases and J by 10 bases, with 12 bases between. The CDR3 totals 12 residues. In nucleotides, the CDR3 is TGTGCCAGCAGTTTCCTCGAGGCAGACTACACCTTC. This codes for CASSFLEADYTF.

The chain employs TRBV18 and TRBJ2-1, with 7 bases fitting TRBD1. The V gene's germline CDR1 is KGHSH and CDR2 LQKENI. CDR3 length: 13 amino acids. The ends lost 4 bases at V and 10 bases at J; junction bases unmatched: 7. In DNA form, the CDR3 reads TGTGCCAGCTCACTATCCGGGACAGACGAGCAGTTCTTC. Its translation: CASSLSGTDEQFF.

The table lists this clone with a count of one. The chain joins TRBV19 to TRBJ1-6, with 9 bases matching TRBD1. The CDR3 covers 16 residues. Germline CDR1 reads LNHDA; CDR2 reads SQIVND (reference sequence). V was pared by 5 bases and J by 5 bases, with 7 bases of the junction left unmatched. CDR3 in amino acids: CASSDRGYGDNSPLHF. CDR3 nucleotides: TGTGCCAGTAGTGACAGGGGGTATGGGGATAATTCACCCCTCCACTTT.

The chain carries TRBV19 and TRBJ1-6; no clear D gene. The germline V and J ends were trimmed by 10 bases and 4 bases, with 14 bases remaining between them. Germline loops: CDR1 LNHDA, CDR2 SQIVND (reference sequence). CDR3 size: 14 residues. The CDR3 loop is CATRPGIYNSPLHF. CDR3 nucleotide sequence: TGTGCCACGCGCCCGGGGATTTATAATTCACCCCTCCACTTT.

The chain carries TRBV5-4 and TRBJ1-4; 8 positions agree with TRBD1. This CDR3 comprises 15 residues. J lost 3 bases, V lost 4 bases, and 5 bases had no gene match. The germline CDR1 and CDR2 sequences are SGHNT and YYREEE (reference sequence). The CDR3 DNA is TGTGCCAGCAGCCCTTCAGGGGGCCCTAATGAAAAACTGTTTTTT. It yields the protein CASSPSGGPNEKLFF. The complete variable domain, with remaining parts taken from reference TRBV5-4 and TRBJ1-4, reads ETGVTQSPTHLIKTRGQQVTLRCSSQSGHNTVSWYQQALGQGPQFIFQYYREEENGRGNFPPRFSGLQFPNYSSELNVNALELDDSALYLCASSPSGGPNEKLFFGSGTQLSVL.

The chain recombines TRBV18 with TRBJ1-1, with D perhaps matching TRBD1 (6 bases). V lost 3 bases and J 1 base, leaving 15 bases between the germline ends. From germline, CDR1 is KGHSH and CDR2 LQKENI. This CDR3 is 16 amino acids long. CDR3 bases: TGTGCCAGCTCACCGAGAAACAGGGCGCAGAACACTGAAGCTTTCTTT. It encodes CASSPRNRAQNTEAFF.

J is TRBJ1-5 and V is TRBV7-6; 8 bases are shared with TRBD1. CDR3 length: 13 residues. The trim removed 11 bases at V and 3 bases at J, leaving 6 bases unmatched. Germline-derived CDR1 and CDR2 are SGHVS and FNYEAQ. The CDR3 sequence: CAVGQGANQPQHF. The DNA of the CDR3 is TGTGCCGTAGGACAGGGCGCCAATCAGCCCCAGCATTTT.

This clone was counted between two and nine times. This rearrangement joins TRBV28 to TRBJ1-2, with 9 bases matching TRBD1. CDR3 length: 15 residues. In germline, CDR1 is MDHEN, CDR2 SYDVKM. Trimming removed 6 bases from V and 8 bases from J; junction bases left unmatched: 13. CDR3 protein: CASRQPGQGSRGYTF. DNA of the CDR3: TGTGCCAGCAGGCAACCGGGACAGGGAAGTCGGGGCTACACCTTC.

V gene TRBV7-2 combines with J gene TRBJ1-1; tentative D call: TRBD1 (6 bases). Germline V CDR1 and CDR2: SGHTA, FQGNSA. Trimming shortened V by 0 bases and J by 1 base, and 12 bases separated the two germline ends. This CDR3 spans 16 amino acids. The CDR3 region has the DNA TGTGCCAGCAGCTTAGCGTCCCCAGGGGCGAACACTGAAGCTTTCTTT. Translation gives CASSLASPGANTEAFF.

The chain links TRBV19 to TRBJ2-1; D perhaps matches TRBD1 (5 bases). The ends were cut back, 3 bases at V and 0 bases at J, with 9 bases in the middle. This CDR3 has 15 residues. Germline CDR1 is LNHDA and CDR2 is SQIVND (reference sequence). The CDR3 DNA sequence: TGTGCCAGTAGTATCAAGGGGATCTCCTACAATGAGCAGTTCTTC. Translation: CASSIKGISYNEQFF.

The table lists this clone with a count of one. The chain links TRBV2 to TRBJ1-1, with D possibly TRBD1 on 6 matching bases. Trimming removed 2 bases at V and 8 bases at J, with 15 bases between. CDR3 length: 14 residues. The V gene's germline CDR1 is SNHLY and CDR2 FYNNEI. The CDR3 region is CASSEFTGNTEAFF. The CDR3 DNA sequence: TGTGCCAGCAGTGAATTTACAGGGAATACCGAAGCTTTCTTT.

The chain recombines TRBV15 with TRBJ1-2, with no clear D. Per germline, CDR1 LNHNV and CDR2 YYDKDF (reference sequence). The CDR3 contains 14 residues. Between the trimmed V and J ends, which lost 0 bases and 5 bases, there was a span of 10 bases. Written as DNA, the CDR3 is TGTGCCACCAGCAGAGATAAAACAGCTTATGGCTACACCTTC. Translation gives CATSRDKTAYGYTF. Supplemented by reference TRBV15 and TRBJ1-2, the full variable domain reads DAMVIQNPRYQVTQFGKPVTLSCSQTLNHNVMYWYQQKSSQAPKLLFHYYDKDFNNEADTPDNFQSRRPNTSFCFLDIRSPGLGDTAMYLCATSRDKTAYGYTFGSGTRLTVV.

This clone was seen only once. V is TRBV9 and J is TRBJ1-1, with 11 positions matching TRBD1. The germline CDR1 and CDR2 sequences are SGDLS and YYNGEE. The junction had 4 bases not matched to a gene; V was cut back by 3 bases and J by 0 bases. The CDR3 runs to 16 residues. This CDR3 reads CASSAVDRGLNTEAFF. DNA for the CDR3: TGTGCCAGCAGCGCGGTGGACAGGGGGCTGAACACTGAAGCTTTCTTT. Based on the CDR3 plus reference TRBV9 and TRBJ1-1, the full variable domain is DSGVTQTPKHLITATGQRVTLRCSPRSGDLSVYWYQQSLDQGLQFLIQYYNGEERAKGNILERFSAQQFPDLHSELNLSSLELGDSALYFCASSAVDRGLNTEAFFGQGTRLTVV.

The chain recombines TRBV9 with TRBJ1-2; 8 bases fit TRBD1. CDR3 length: 15 residues. J gave up 2 bases and V 0 bases, and 3 bases lay outside the gene matches. CDR1 is SGDLS and CDR2 is YYNGEE in the germline V gene. CDR3 nucleotides: TGTGCCAGCAGCGTAGCAGCAGGGGGCAACTATGGCTACACCTTC. Its protein is CASSVAAGGNYGYTF.

This chain joins TRBV5-4 and TRBJ1-1; the D is unclear. The CDR3 sequence is 13 residues long. The germline CDR1 and CDR2 sequences are SGHNT and YYREEE (reference sequence). V was cut by 0 bases and J by 8 bases, with 11 bases left in between. The CDR3 bases are TGTGCCAGCAGCTTGGTAGGAGCGCCGGAAGCTTTCTTT. It encodes CASSLVGAPEAFF.